The entry below gives a single TCR beta chain sequence along with its context. Antigen: not known. CDR3 length equals 14 residues. Germline V gene lookup returns CDR1 SGHTA and CDR2 FQGNSA. V shed 4 bases and J 7 bases; nucleotides not matched to a gene: 9. Findings of the study overall: Tumor-infiltrating Treg TCR alpha and beta sequences overlapped most with tumor naive CD4+ T cells, then blood naive.

Constant-region reverse primers amplified full-length variable regions, followed by semi-nested Nested Universal Primer A PCR. Each CDR3 protein is one row after TCRdb ran MiXCR on the 5' RACE reads. The sample gives approximately 40,000 distinct CDR3 sequences, around 18% of which show up once; around 2.8% is in the top ten. V and J are TRBV7-2 and TRBJ2-7; 8 bases are shared with TRBD2. The origin of this receptor is a female donor with breast cancer. The sequenced sample was naive CD4+ T cells sorted from a lymph node. The subset denotes: naive CD4+ T cells, CD4+CD45RA+CD25-. In nucleotides, the CDR3 is TGTGCCAGCAGCTCGCGGGGGGTACCGGGTGAGCAGTACTTC. It codes for CASSSRGVPGEQYF.